Each of the 21 T cell receptor beta chains below was sequenced from the same sample in a study of T cell clonotyping in hematopoietic cell transplantation. The sample's time point: recipient sample about 28 days before transplant, after cytoreduction. Assay used: immunoSEQ multiplex PCR; TCRdb lists only in-frame clones, some missing. The sample carries 30,000 or so clones, roughly 80% recorded once. Sequenced material: peripheral blood mononuclear cells, taken before stem cell transplant. Receptor source: a woman aged 30 to 39 with chronic myeloid leukemia. Some clones in this sample may be carry-over from other donors' samples.

The chain has TRBV5-6 and TRBJ2-6, with D possibly matching TRBD1 (5 bases). This CDR3 has 16 residues. Germline assignment: CDR1 SGHDT and CDR2 YYEEEE. The V end was cut by 6 bases, the J end by 1 base, with 14 bases between. The CDR3 nucleotides are TGTGCCAGCACCTCCCTAGGGGCGTCTGGGGCCAACGTCCTGACTTTC. Translation: CASTSLGASGANVLTF. The full variable domain, rest sourced from reference TRBV5-6 and TRBJ2-6, is DAGVTQSPTHLIKTRGQQVTLRCSPKSGHDTVSWYQQALGQGPQFIFQYYEEEERQRGNFPDRFSGHQFPNYSSELNVNALLLGDSALYLCASTSLGASGANVLTFGAGSRLTVL.

The V gene is TRBV6-5, the J gene TRBJ1-2; D gene uncertain. V was shortened by 6 bases and J by 5 bases, with 10 bases between the two germline ends. The CDR3 spans 12 residues. Germline V CDR1 and CDR2: MNHEY, SVGAGI. The CDR3 bases are TGTGCCAGCAGCTGGGATCGATATGGCTACACCTTC. Translated, it gives CASSWDRYGYTF.

The chain carries TRBV7-3 and TRBJ2-3; maybe TRBD2 (5 bases). CDR3 length: 14 residues. The V end was cut by 1 base, the J end by 6 bases, with 11 bases between. Germline-derived CDR1 and CDR2 are SGHTA and FQGTGA. CDR3: CASSLIGPGDTQYF. The CDR3 nucleotides are TGTGCCAGCAGCTTAATAGGGCCGGGGGATACGCAGTATTTT.

The V and J genes are TRBV6-5 and TRBJ2-6, with D perhaps matching TRBD1 (6 bases). The germline CDR1 and CDR2 sequences are MNHEY and SVGAGI. This CDR3 comprises 15 residues. The V gene lost 2 bases and the J gene lost 4 bases, with 9 bases spanning the gap. CDR3 nucleotides: TGTGCCAGCAGTTACGCAGGGGTCGGGGCCAACGTCCTGACTTTC. It is translated as CASSYAGVGANVLTF.

The chain joins TRBV28 to TRBJ2-6; D not certain. Per germline, CDR1 MDHEN and CDR2 SYDVKM. Trimming stripped 4 bases from V and 0 bases from J, with 7 bases between. This CDR3 comprises 15 residues. CDR3 amino acids: CASSSQSSGANVLTF. The CDR3 nucleotides read TGTGCCAGCAGTTCACAGAGCTCTGGGGCCAACGTCCTGACTTTC.

J is TRBJ2-3 and V is TRBV29-1; no firm D call. The germline V gene encodes CDR1 SQVTM and CDR2 ANQGSEA. The CDR3 length is 11 residues. Trimming shortened V by 7 bases and J by 4 bases, and 9 bases separated the two germline ends. The chain's CDR3 is CSAARADTQYF. The DNA for the CDR3 is TGCAGCGCCGCCCGGGCAGATACGCAGTATTTT.

The V gene is TRBV2, the J gene TRBJ1-5; D perhaps matches TRBD1 (5 bases). This CDR3 comprises 15 residues. Germline V gene lookup returns CDR1 SNHLY and CDR2 FYNNEI. Trimming took 4 bases from V and 2 from J, leaving 12 bases between them. The chain's CDR3 is CASSGAGPGNQPQHF. The CDR3 bases are TGTGCCAGCAGTGGCGCGGGGCCGGGCAATCAGCCCCAGCATTTT.

The chain links TRBV19 to TRBJ1-1; D gene ambiguous. The CDR3 consists of 15 residues. Trimming stripped 7 bases from V and 4 bases from J, with 19 bases between. The germline CDR1 and CDR2 sequences are LNHDA and SQIVND (reference sequence). The CDR3 here is CASTTWGVGGTEAFF. The CDR3 DNA reads as TGTGCCAGTACTACCTGGGGAGTGGGAGGCACTGAAGCTTTCTTT. Based on the CDR3 plus reference TRBV19 and TRBJ1-1, the full variable domain is DGGITQSPKYLFRKEGQNVTLSCEQNLNHDAMYWYRQDPGQGLRLIYYSQIVNDFQKGDIAEGYSVSREKKESFPLTVTSAQKNPTAFYLCASTTWGVGGTEAFFGQGTRLTVV.

CDR3 amino acids: CASSLDGSTSTQYF. In DNA form, the CDR3 reads TGCGCCAGCAGCTTGGATGGCTCGACAAGTACGCAGTATTTT. The chain has TRBV5-1 and TRBJ2-3; no reliable D call. This CDR3 spans 14 amino acids. The germline V gene has CDR1 SGHRS and CDR2 YFSETQ. Trimming pared 0 bases from V and 8 bases from J, leaving 13 bases between.

This clone was seen only once. V gene TRBV29-1 combines with J gene TRBJ1-1; weak D call: TRBD1 (6 bases). Between the trimmed V and J ends, which lost 7 bases and 2 bases, there was a span of 14 bases. The CDR3 runs to 13 residues. Germline loops: CDR1 SQVTM, CDR2 ANQGSEA. The CDR3: CSGITGRNTEAFF. CDR3 coding DNA: TGCAGCGGCATCACAGGGAGAAACACTGAAGCTTTCTTT.

The CDR3, as DNA: TGTGCCAGCAGCTCGGGACAGGGGTTTGACGAGCAGTACTTC. Its translation is CASSSGQGFDEQYF. This sequence joins TRBV5-6 and TRBJ2-7, with TRBD1 matching over 10 bases. This CDR3 is built from 14 residues. Germline V lookup: CDR1 SGHDT, CDR2 YYEEEE. Trimming took 3 bases from V and 5 from J; bases not matched to a gene: 5.

The V gene is TRBV30, the J gene TRBJ1-2; TRBD1 might be the D (5 bases). The CDR3 covers 12 residues. Germline CDR1 and CDR2: GTSNPN and SVGIG (reference sequence). Trimming took 3 bases from V and 4 from J, leaving 9 bases between them. The CDR3 loop is CAWRPGSYGYTF. The DNA of the CDR3 is TGTGCCTGGAGGCCAGGGAGCTATGGCTACACCTTC.

The gene calls are TRBV4-3 and TRBJ2-2; D may correspond to TRBD1 or TRBD2 (5 bases each). Trimming removed 1 base from V and 5 bases from J, with 23 bases in between. The CDR3 is 19 amino acids. Per the germline V gene, CDR1 is LGHNA and CDR2 is YSLEER. CDR3 in DNA: TGCGCCAGCAGCCAAGGGGGGAGACTCCTGGCGTGGAGGACCGGGGAGCTGTTTTTT. Protein sequence: CASSQGGRLLAWRTGELFF.

A single count supports this clone. This rearrangement joins TRBV11-3 to TRBJ2-3; no clear D. The CDR3 spans 11 residues. The germline V and J ends were trimmed by 5 bases and 7 bases, with 7 bases remaining between them. The V gene's germline CDR1 is SGHNT and CDR2 YENEEA. CDR3 sequence (DNA): TGTGCCAGCAGCACTCGTAATACGCAGTATTTT. Encoded protein: CASSTRNTQYF.

This chain joins TRBV29-1 and TRBJ1-3, with 7 bases matching TRBD1. The CDR3 sequence is 14 residues long. Per the germline V gene, CDR1 is SQVTM and CDR2 is ANQGSEA. J lost 8 bases, V lost 7 bases, and 14 bases had no gene match. The CDR3 loop reads CSAKPTGSGDTIYF. CDR3 DNA sequence: TGCAGCGCGAAACCGACAGGGTCAGGAGACACCATATATTTT.

A few counts support this clone. The chain carries TRBV30 and TRBJ2-3, with 7 bases that match TRBD2. The germline CDR1 and CDR2 sequences are GTSNPN and SVGIG (reference sequence). This CDR3 spans 16 amino acids. V lost 0 bases to trimming and J lost 6 bases; unmatched junction nucleotides: 12. The CDR3 DNA reads as TGTGCCTGGAGTGTACGTGGTCGGGGGGATGGGGATACGCAGTATTTT. Translated, it gives CAWSVRGRGDGDTQYF.

V gene TRBV5-1 combines with J gene TRBJ2-3; a weak D match, TRBD1 (5 bases). Germline CDR1 SGHRS, CDR2 YFSETQ. Between the trimmed V and J ends, which lost 0 bases and 0 bases, there was a span of 17 bases. This CDR3 comprises 18 residues. The CDR3 bases are TGCGCCAGCAGCTTGGACAGGACCCGAGCCACTAGCACAGATACGCAGTATTTT. Its protein product is CASSLDRTRATSTDTQYF. Full variable domain (missing parts from reference TRBV5-1 and TRBJ2-3): KAGVTQTPRYLIKTRGQQVTLSCSPISGHRSVSWYQQTPGQGLQFLFEYFSETQRNKGNFPGRFSGRQFSNSRSEMNVSTLELGDSALYLCASSLDRTRATSTDTQYFGPGTRLTVL.

CDR3 amino acids: CASSEALPATRGPERNSPLHF. For the CDR3, the DNA is TGTGCCAGCAGTGAAGCGCTCCCCGCAACGAGGGGCCCCGAGCGGAATTCACCCCTCCACTTT. The chain employs TRBV2 and TRBJ1-6; D may be TRBD1 (5 bases). Germline V lookup: CDR1 SNHLY, CDR2 FYNNEI. V dropped 0 bases and J dropped 7 bases, with 28 bases sitting between them. This CDR3 is built from 21 residues.

J is TRBJ1-6 and V is TRBV30; D gene uncertain. The germline V and J ends were trimmed by 2 bases and 7 bases, with 9 bases remaining between them. The germline V gene has CDR1 GTSNPN and CDR2 SVGIG (reference sequence). The CDR3 totals 13 residues. CDR3 sequence (DNA): TGTGCCTGGAGTAAAGGGTACAATTCACCCCTCCACTTT. It yields the protein CAWSKGYNSPLHF. Complete variable domain (other parts from reference TRBV30 and TRBJ1-6): SQTIHQWPATLVQPVGSPLSLECTVEGTSNPNLYWYRQAAGRGLQLLFYSVGIGQISSEVPQNLSASRPQDRQFILSSKKLLLSDSGFYLCAWSKGYNSPLHFGNGTRLTVT.

This clone has just a few counts. J is TRBJ1-2 and V is TRBV7-9; the D is unclear. V was clipped by 3 bases and J by 5 bases, with 10 bases between them. In germline, CDR1 is SEHNR, CDR2 FQNEAQ (reference sequence). The CDR3 runs to 13 residues. The CDR3 protein is CASSFGPRYGYTF. The CDR3 DNA is TGTGCCAGCAGCTTTGGCCCTCGATATGGCTACACCTTC.

This clone appeared once. V gene TRBV10-3 combines with J gene TRBJ1-5; D is unclear. Trimming removed 3 bases at V and 5 bases at J, with 11 bases between. There are 14 residues in the CDR3. Germline V gives CDR1 ENHRY, CDR2 SYGVKD. In DNA, the CDR3 is TGTGCCATCAGTGACGAGGCCCCGGATCAGCCCCAGCATTTT. Amino acid sequence: CAISDEAPDQPQHF.